This T cell receptor beta chain is from a study of OX40 agonist ivuxolimab in advanced cancers. Study overall: Patients with prior anti-PD-1, anti-PD-L1 or anti-CTLA-4 therapy were eligible; about 41% had some.

The germline CDR1 and CDR2 sequences are MNHEY and SVGAGI. The CDR3 runs 13 residues. Unmatched junction bases numbered 8, after V lost 6 bases and J lost 8 bases. Study-wide results and limits: CD8+ T cells (on average) carried more expanded clones than CD4+ T cells. Expansion of clones was among the lowest in partial responders at 0.1-3.0 mg/kg.

Turning to this clone: Its antigen remains unknown.

The assay was immunoSEQ multiplex PCR, and TCRdb's table has in-frame clones only and misses some. The data hold about 65,000 clones, with over 75% observed a single time. The source was CD4+ or CD8+ T cells sorted from blood, collected in a trial of the OX40 agonist ivuxolimab. The chain employs TRBV6-5 and TRBJ1-2; TRBD1 matches at 8 bases. This TCR came from an adult with an advanced solid tumor such as melanoma, head and neck, liver or kidney cancer. CDR3 sequence: CASRPGQGGGYTF. As DNA, the CDR3 is TGTGCCAGCAGGCCCGGACAGGGCGGCGGCTACACCTTC.